By sample fraction, the clone carrying this T cell receptor beta chain is medium-sized (0.01 to 0.1%). This specimen comes from a study of chronic HIV infection and antiretroviral therapy. The V and J ends lost 5 bases and 0 bases respectively, with 17 bases between them. This CDR3 spans 18 amino acids. TCRdb redid the calling of the 5' RACE reads with MiXCR, one entry per CDR3 protein. The table shows 40,000 or so distinct CDR3 sequences, with about 7.4% occurring only once. The sequence was obtained from an adult who had HIV and had not received antiretroviral therapy, or was an uninfected healthy control (not recorded which). The chain has TRBV12-3 or TRBV12-4 and TRBJ2-6; D may be TRBD1 (6 bases). What was sequenced was peripheral blood. CDR3 protein: CASSLTGLKSSGANVLTF. The CDR3 DNA sequence: TGTGCCAGCAGTCTGACAGGTCTAAAAAGCTCTGGGGCCAACGTCCTGACTTTC.